This is a list of T cell receptor beta chains from one sample in a study of T cell clones after liver transplantation. Assay used: immunoSEQ multiplex PCR; TCRdb lists only in-frame clones, some missing. Seen here are around 60,000 clones, over 55% observed once, and the top ten hold 15%. Sequenced here: CD4+ T cells from blood, sampled before liver transplant. The receptors originated from a human donor who received a liver transplant. Both conserved end residues are part of each CDR3. The D gene is left open where the match is weak. Clone size appears in some rows only: once, few, many, or a class for an expanded clone.

>.|.|TRBV5-1|TRBJ2-3
TGCGCCAGCAGCTTGGCCGTAGGGGTCCGCACAGATACGCAGTATTTT
CASSLAVGVRTDTQYF
>.|TRBD1|TRBV9|TRBJ1-2
TGTGCCAGCAGCGGGACAGGGGTCGCTGGCTACACCTTC
CASSGTGVAGYTF
>.|TRBD1|TRBV7-9|TRBJ1-2
TGTGCCAGCAGCCTTACAGGGGGCCTCTATGGCTACACCTTC
CASSLTGGLYGYTF
>.|TRBD2|TRBV10-3|TRBJ2-7
TGTGCCATCAGTGCAGCGGGGGGGGGCCCCTACGAGCAGTACTTC
CAISAAGGGPYEQYF
>.|.|TRBV5-6|TRBJ1-2
TGTGCCAGCAGCCTACCTAGAGACGCGCGACTTAACTATGGCTACACCTTC
CASSLPRDARLNYGYTF
>.|.|TRBV27|TRBJ2-6
TGTGCCAGCAGTCCCGGGGAGCCTGGGGCCAACGTCCTGACTTTC
CASSPGEPGANVLTF
>once|.|TRBV30|TRBJ2-1
TGTGCCTGGAGTGATCGACGGGGGATCGGGATTTCCAATGAGCAGTTCTTC
CAWSDRRGIGISNEQFF
>.|.|TRBV6-1|TRBJ2-2
TGTGCCAGCAGTGAAGTCTGGGCTACCGGGGAGCTGTTTTTT
CASSEVWATGELFF
>.|.|TRBV30|TRBJ1-3
TGTGCCTGGAGTGCCGCTGGAAACACCATATATTTT
CAWSAAGNTIYF
>.|TRBD2|TRBV9|TRBJ2-5
TGTGCCAGCAGCGTAGCCGGGGGGGCCGAGGAGACCCAGTACTTC
CASSVAGGAEETQYF
>.|TRBD2|TRBV11-2|TRBJ2-2
TGTGCCAGCAGCCAATCGGGGGGGTCCACCGGGGAGCTGTTTTTT
CASSQSGGSTGELFF
>.|.|TRBV6-5|TRBJ2-5
TGTGCCAGCAGCTCCTTTGAGACCCAGTACTTC
CASSSFETQYF
>.|TRBD1|TRBV28|TRBJ1-6
TGTGCCAGCAGGGGACAGGGGGATTCACCCCTCCACTTT
CASRGQGDSPLHF
>many|TRBD2|TRBV10-3|TRBJ2-7
TGTGCCATCAGTGAGACTAGCGGGGGCACCTCTGAGCAGTACTTC
CAISETSGGTSEQYF
>once|TRBD1|TRBV27|TRBJ1-3
TGTGCCAGCAGTGCCCGACAGGGGGCGCTCATACTTGGAAACACCATATATTTT
CASSARQGALILGNTIYF
>few|TRBD2|TRBV13|TRBJ2-1
TGTGCCAGCAGCTTAGGGGATAGCGGGGGGGGGATCCACAATGAGCAGTTCTTC
CASSLGDSGGGIHNEQFF